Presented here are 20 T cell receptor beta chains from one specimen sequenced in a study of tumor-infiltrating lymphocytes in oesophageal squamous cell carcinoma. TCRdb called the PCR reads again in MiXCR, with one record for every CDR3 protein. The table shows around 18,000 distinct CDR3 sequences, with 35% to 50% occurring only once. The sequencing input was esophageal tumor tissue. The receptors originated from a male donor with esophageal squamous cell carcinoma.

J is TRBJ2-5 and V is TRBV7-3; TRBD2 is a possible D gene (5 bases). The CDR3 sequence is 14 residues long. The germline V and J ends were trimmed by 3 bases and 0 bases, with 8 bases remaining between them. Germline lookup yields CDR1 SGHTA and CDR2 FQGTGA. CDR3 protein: CASSFSGNQETQYF. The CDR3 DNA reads TGTGCCAGCAGCTTCAGCGGTAACCAAGAGACCCAGTACTTC.

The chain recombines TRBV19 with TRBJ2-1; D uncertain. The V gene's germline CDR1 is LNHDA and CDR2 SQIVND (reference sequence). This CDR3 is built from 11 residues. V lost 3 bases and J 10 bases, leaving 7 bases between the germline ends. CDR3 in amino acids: CASSMDVEQFF. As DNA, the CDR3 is TGTGCCAGTAGTATGGATGTAGAGCAGTTCTTC.

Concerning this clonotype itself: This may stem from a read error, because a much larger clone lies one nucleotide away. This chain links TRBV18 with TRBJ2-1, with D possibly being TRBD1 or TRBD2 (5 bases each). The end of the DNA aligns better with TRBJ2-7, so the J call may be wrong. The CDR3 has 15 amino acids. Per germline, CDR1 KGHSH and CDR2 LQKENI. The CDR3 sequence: CASSPQRGSGNEQYF. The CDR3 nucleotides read TGTGCCAGCTCACCGCAAAGGGGATCCGGGAATGAGCAGTACTTC.

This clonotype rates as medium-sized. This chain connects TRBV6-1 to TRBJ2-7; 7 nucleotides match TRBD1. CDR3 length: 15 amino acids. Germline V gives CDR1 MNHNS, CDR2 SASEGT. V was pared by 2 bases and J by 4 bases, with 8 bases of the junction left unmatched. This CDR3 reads CASSELGQRIYEQYF. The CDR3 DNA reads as TGTGCCAGCAGTGAATTGGGACAGAGGATTTACGAGCAGTACTTC.

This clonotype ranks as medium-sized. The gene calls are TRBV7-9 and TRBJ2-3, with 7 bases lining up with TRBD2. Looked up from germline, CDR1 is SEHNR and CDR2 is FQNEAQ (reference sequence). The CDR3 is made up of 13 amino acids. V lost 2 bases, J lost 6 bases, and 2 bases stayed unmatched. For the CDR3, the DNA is TGTGCCAGCAGCTTAACAGCGGGGGATACGCAGTATTTT. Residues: CASSLTAGDTQYF.

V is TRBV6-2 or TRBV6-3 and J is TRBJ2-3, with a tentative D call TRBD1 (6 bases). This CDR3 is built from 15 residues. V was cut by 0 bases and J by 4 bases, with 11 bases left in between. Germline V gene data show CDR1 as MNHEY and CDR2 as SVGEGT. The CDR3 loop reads CASSYSNRVPDTQYF. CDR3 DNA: TGTGCCAGCAGTTACTCGAACAGGGTGCCAGATACGCAGTATTTT.

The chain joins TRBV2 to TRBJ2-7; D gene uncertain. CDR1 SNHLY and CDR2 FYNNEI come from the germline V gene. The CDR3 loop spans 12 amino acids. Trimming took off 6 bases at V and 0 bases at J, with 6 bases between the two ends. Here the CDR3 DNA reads TGTGCCAGCAGGGTCGGCTCCTACGAGCAGTACTTC. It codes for CASRVGSYEQYF.

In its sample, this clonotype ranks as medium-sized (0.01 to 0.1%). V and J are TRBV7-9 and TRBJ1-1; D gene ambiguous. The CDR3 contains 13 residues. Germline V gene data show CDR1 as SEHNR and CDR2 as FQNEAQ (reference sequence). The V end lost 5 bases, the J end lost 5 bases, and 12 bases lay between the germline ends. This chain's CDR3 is CASSPEVGTEAFF. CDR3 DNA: TGTGCCAGCAGCCCTGAAGTTGGGACTGAAGCTTTCTTT.

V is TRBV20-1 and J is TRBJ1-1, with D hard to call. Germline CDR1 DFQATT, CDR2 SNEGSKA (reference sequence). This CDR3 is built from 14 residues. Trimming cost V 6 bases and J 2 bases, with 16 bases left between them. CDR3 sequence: CSASRPETNTEAFF. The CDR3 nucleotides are TGCAGTGCCAGTCGGCCGGAGACTAACACTGAAGCTTTCTTT.

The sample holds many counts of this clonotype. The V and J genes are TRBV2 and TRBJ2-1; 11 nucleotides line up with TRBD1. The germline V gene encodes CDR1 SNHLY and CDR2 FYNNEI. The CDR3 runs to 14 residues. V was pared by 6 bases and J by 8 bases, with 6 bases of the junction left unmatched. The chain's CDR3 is CASRDRGRGDEQFF. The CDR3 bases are TGTGCCAGCAGGGACAGGGGGCGCGGGGATGAGCAGTTCTTC.

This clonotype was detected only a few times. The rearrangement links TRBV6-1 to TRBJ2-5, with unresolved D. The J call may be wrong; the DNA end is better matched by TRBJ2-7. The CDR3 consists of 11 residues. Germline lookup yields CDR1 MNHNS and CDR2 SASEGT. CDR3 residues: CASKAAYEQYF. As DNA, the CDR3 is TGTGCCAGCAAGGCGGCCTACGAGCAGTACTTC.

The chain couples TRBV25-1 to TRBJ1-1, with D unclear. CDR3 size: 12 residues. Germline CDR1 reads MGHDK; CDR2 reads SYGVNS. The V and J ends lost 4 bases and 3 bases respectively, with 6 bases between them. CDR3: CASSAQYTEAFF. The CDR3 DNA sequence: TGTGCCAGCAGTGCGCAGTACACTGAAGCTTTCTTT.

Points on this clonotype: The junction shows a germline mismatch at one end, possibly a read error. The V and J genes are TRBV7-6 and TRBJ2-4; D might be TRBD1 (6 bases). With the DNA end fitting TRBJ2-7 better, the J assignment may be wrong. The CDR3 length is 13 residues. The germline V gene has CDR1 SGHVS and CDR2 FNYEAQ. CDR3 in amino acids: CASSLGGEHEQYF. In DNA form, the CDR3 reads TGTGCTAGCAGCTTAGGGGGTGAGCACGAGCAGTACTTC.

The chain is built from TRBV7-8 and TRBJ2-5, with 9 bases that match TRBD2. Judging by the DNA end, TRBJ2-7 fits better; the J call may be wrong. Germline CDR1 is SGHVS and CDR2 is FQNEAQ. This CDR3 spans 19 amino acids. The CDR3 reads CASSLKGGASGAYSYEQYF. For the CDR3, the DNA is TGTGCCAGCAGCTTAAAGGGTGGGGCTAGCGGGGCATACTCCTACGAGCAGTACTTC.

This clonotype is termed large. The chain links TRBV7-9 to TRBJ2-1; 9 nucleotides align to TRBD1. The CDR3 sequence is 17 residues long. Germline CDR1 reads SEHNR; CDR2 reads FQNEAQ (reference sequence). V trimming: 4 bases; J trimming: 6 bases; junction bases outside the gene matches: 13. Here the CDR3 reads CASSSRTGTGTRNEQFF. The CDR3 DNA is TGTGCCAGCAGCTCCAGGACCGGGACAGGGACTCGCAATGAGCAGTTCTTC.

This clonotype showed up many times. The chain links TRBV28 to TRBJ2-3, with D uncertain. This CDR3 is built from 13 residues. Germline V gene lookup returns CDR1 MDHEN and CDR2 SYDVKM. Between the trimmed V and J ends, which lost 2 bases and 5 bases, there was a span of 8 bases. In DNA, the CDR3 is TGTGCCAGCAGTTTACTCCCGCTAGATACGCAGTATTTT. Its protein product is CASSLLPLDTQYF. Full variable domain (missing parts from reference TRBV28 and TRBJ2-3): DVKVTQSSRYLVKRTGEKVFLECVQDMDHENMFWYRQDPGLGLRLIYFSYDVKMKEKGDIPEGYSVSREKKERFSLILESASTNQTSMYLCASSLLPLDTQYFGPGTRLTVL.

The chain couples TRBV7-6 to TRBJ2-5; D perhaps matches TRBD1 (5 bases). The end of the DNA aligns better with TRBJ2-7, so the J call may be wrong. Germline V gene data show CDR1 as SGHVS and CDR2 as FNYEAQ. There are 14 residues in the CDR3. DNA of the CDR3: TGTGCCAGCAGCCCCCGGGCCAAGGGGTACGAGCAGTACTTC. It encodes CASSPRAKGYEQYF.

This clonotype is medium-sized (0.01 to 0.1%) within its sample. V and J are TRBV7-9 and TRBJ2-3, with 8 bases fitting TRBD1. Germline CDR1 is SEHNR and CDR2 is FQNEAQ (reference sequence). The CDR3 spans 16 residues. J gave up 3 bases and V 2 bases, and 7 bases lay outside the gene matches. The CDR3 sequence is CASSLIQGGRTDTQYF. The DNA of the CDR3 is TGTGCCAGCAGCTTAATACAGGGGGGTCGGACAGATACGCAGTATTTT.

As DNA, the CDR3 is TGTGCCAGCAGGGCTTATACAGGGGGCTTGATGGAGACCCAGTACTTC. It is translated as CASRAYTGGLMETQYF. The J gene is TRBJ2-3, the V gene TRBV11-2; 9 bases fit TRBD1. The J call may be wrong; the DNA end is better matched by TRBJ2-5. The CDR3 runs 16 residues. Germline V lookup: CDR1 SGHAT, CDR2 FQNNGV.

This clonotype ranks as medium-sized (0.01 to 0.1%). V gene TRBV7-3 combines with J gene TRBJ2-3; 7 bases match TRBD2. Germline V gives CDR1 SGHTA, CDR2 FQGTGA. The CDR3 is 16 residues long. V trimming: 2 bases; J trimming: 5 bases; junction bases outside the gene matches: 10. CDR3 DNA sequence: TGTGCCAGCAGCTTAGGCGGGAGCGGCCGGGGAGATACGCAGTATTTT. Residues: CASSLGGSGRGDTQYF.